This TCR beta chain was recovered during a study of T cells in Graves' hyperthyroidism and ophthalmopathy. Researchers amplified the TCR beta CDR3 regions from RNA transcripts. First-round RT-PCR of the TCR CDR3 relied on the HTBI primer set. TCRdb analysed the multiplex PCR reads with MiXCR anew, one entry per CDR3 protein. The data contain roughly 600,000 distinct CDR3 sequences, about 15% of them singletons. Per the germline V gene, CDR1 is SNHLY and CDR2 is FYNNEI. The V and J ends lost 8 bases and 2 bases respectively, with 26 bases between them. The CDR3 extends over 18 amino acids. This clonotype was seen many times. What it recognizes is unknown. Study results and limitations: In blood, most of the thyroid clonotypes expanded above 0.001 were also present.

With duration under 3 months, ophthalmopathy was active: Clinical Activity Score at least 3, NOSPECS at least 4. For the diagnoses, clinical symptoms, serum thyroxine and TRAb, thyroid ultrasound and orbital computed tomography were used. Source material: blood. The TCR was taken from a woman aged 45-60 years with Graves' ophthalmopathy. The chain recombines TRBV2 with TRBJ2-3; D might be TRBD1 or TRBD2, each matching 5 bases. Here the CDR3 reads CASPISPDRDGDTDTQYF. The CDR3 region has the DNA TGTGCCAGCCCCATATCCCCTGACCGGGACGGTGACACAGATACGCAGTATTTT.